This T cell receptor beta chain was documented in a study of T cell responses to AZD1222 COVID-19 vaccine. Findings and caveats of the study: Close to half of all spike-specific TCRs reportedly target regions of the variants that are unmutated. Repertoire sampling happened only post peak T cell response. Spike-wide vaccine-associated CD4 TCRs dominated at 160-218 and 743-854.

This CDR3 is built from 15 residues. Per germline, CDR1 MNHEY and CDR2 SMNVEV (reference sequence). J gave up 4 bases and V 4 bases, and 6 bases lay outside the gene matches. On this clone itself: Antigen specificity is unknown.

Researchers grouped second doses given at about 4 or about 12 weeks into one pool. Clones were read by immunoSEQ multiplex PCR, and TCRdb kept only the in-frame ones, dropping some. This sample carries approximately 200,000 clones, approximately 90% of them seen once, and the ten largest clones take about 3.5%. V gene TRBV27 combines with J gene TRBJ2-3, with 9 nucleotides matching TRBD1. The receptor comes from an adult who received the AZD1222 COVID-19 vaccine. This sample comprised peripheral blood, obtained 28 days after the second AZD1222 dose. The CDR3 reads CASSSPGDRADTQYF. CDR3 nucleotide sequence: TGTGCCAGCAGTTCCCCTGGGGACAGGGCAGATACGCAGTATTTT.